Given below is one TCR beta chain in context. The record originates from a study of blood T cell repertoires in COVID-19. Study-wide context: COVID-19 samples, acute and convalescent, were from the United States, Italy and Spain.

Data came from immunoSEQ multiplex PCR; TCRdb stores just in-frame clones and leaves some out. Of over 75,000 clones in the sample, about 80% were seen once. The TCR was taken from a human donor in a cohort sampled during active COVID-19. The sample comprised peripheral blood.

Here the CDR3 reads CASSPGQALEAFF. The DNA of the CDR3 is TGTGCCAGCTCACCGGGACAGGCACTCGAAGCTTTCTTT. The chain combines TRBV18 with TRBJ1-1, with 8 bases lining up with TRBD1. V gave up 3 bases and J gave up 8 bases; unmatched junction bases: 5. The CDR3 loop spans 13 amino acids. The germline gives CDR1 KGHSH, CDR2 LQKENI.